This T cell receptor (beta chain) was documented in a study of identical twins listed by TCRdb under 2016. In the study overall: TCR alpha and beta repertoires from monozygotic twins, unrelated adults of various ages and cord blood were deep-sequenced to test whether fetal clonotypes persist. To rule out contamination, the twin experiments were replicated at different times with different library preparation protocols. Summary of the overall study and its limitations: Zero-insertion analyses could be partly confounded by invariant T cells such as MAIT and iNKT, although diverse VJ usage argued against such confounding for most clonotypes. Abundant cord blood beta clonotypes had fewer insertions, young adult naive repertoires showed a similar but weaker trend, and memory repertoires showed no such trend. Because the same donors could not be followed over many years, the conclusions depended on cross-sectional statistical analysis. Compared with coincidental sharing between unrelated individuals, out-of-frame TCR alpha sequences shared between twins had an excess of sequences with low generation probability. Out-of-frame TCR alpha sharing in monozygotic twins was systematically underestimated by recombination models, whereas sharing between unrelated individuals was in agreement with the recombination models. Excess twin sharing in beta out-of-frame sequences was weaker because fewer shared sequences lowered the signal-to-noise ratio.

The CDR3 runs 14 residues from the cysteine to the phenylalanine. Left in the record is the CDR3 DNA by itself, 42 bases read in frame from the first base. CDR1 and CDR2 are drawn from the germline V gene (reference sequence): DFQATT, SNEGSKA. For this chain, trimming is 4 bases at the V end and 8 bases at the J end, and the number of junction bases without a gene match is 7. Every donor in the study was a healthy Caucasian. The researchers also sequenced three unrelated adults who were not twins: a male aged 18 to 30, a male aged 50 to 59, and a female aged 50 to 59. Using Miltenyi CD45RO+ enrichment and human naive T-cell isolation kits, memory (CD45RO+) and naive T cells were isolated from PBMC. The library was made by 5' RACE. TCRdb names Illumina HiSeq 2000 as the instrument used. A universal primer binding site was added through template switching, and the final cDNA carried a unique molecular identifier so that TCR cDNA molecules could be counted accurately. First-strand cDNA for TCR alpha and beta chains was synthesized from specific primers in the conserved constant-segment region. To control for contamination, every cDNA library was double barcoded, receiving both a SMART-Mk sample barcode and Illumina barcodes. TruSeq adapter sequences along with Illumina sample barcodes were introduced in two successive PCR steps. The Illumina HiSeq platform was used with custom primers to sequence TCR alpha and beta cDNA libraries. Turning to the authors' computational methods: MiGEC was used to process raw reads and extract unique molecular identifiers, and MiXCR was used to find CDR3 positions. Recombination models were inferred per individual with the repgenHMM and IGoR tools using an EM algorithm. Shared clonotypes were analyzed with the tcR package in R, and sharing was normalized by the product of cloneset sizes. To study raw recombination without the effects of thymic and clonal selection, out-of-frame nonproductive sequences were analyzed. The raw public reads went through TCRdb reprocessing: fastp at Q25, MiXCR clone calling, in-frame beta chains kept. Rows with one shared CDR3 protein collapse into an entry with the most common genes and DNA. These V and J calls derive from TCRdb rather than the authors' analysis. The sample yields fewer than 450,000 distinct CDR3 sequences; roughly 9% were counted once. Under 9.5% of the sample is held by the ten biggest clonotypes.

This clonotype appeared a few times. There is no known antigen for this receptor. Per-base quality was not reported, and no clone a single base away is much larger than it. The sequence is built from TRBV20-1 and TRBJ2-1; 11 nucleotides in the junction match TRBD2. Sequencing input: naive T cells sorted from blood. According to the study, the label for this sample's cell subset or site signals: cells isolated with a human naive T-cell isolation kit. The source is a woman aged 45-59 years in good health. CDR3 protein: CSATTSGRVDEQFF. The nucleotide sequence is TGCAGTGCTACTACTAGCGGGAGAGTTGATGAGCAGTTCTTC.